This T cell receptor (beta chain) was recorded in a study of T cell responses to AZD1222 COVID-19 vaccine. The table came from immunoSEQ multiplex PCR; TCRdb's copy has only in-frame clones and leaves some out. This sample carries tens of thousands of clones, nearly 90% of them seen once, and the ten largest clones take less than 20%. Germline V gene sequence: CDR1 SGHDT, CDR2 YYEEEE. Germline trimming cut 2 bases from V and 0 bases from J; bases unmatched to any gene: 4. The CDR3 consists of 15 residues. The clonotype comes from an adult in good health. The specimen was peripheral blood, collected on day 0 of AZD1222 vaccination. V and J are TRBV5-6 and TRBJ1-2; TRBD1 matches at 7 bases. CDR3 residues: CASSFRGPANYGYTF. The CDR3 coding sequence is TGTGCCAGCAGCTTTAGGGGGCCCGCTAACTATGGCTACACCTTC.